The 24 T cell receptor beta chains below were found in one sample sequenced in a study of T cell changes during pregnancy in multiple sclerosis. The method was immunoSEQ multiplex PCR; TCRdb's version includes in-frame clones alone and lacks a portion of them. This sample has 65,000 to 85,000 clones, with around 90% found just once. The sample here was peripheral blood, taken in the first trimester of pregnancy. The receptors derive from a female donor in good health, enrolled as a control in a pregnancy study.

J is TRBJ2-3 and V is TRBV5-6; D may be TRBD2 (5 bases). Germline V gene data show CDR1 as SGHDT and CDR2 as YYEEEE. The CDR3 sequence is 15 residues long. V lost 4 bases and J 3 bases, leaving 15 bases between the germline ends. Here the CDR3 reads CASSRSPRDTDTQYF. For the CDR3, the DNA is TGTGCCAGCAGCCGGAGCCCACGGGATACAGATACGCAGTATTTT. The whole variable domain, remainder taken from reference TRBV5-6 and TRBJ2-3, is DAGVTQSPTHLIKTRGQQVTLRCSPKSGHDTVSWYQQALGQGPQFIFQYYEEEERQRGNFPDRFSGHQFPNYSSELNVNALLLGDSALYLCASSRSPRDTDTQYFGPGTRLTVL.

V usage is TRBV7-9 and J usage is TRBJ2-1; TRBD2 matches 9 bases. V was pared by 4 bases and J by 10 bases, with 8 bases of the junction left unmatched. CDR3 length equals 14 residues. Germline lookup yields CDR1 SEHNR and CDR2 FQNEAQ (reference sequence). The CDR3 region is CASSYGGTSPEQFF. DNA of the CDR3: TGTGCCAGCAGCTACGGAGGGACTAGCCCCGAGCAGTTCTTC. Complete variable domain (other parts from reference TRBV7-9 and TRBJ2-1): DTGVSQNPRHKITKRGQNVTFRCDPISEHNRLYWYRQTLGQGPEFLTYFQNEAQLEKSRLLSDRFSAERPKGSFSTLEIQRTEQGDSAMYLCASSYGGTSPEQFFGPGTRLTVL.

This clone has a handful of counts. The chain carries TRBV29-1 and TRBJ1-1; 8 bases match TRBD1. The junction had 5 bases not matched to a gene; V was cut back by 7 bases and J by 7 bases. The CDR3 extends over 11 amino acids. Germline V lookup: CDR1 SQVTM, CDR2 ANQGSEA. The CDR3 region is CSATGTGEAFF. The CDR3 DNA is TGCAGCGCTACTGGGACAGGTGAAGCTTTCTTT.

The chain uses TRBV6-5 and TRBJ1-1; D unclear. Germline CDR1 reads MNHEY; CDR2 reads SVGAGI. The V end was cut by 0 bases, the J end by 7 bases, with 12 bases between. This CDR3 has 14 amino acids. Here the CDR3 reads CASSYSTEAREAFF. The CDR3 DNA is TGTGCCAGCAGTTACTCAACAGAAGCCCGTGAAGCTTTCTTT.

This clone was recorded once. The CDR3 nucleotides read TGTGCCAGCAGTTTAACGGCGGGAGCTTCTCTCACAGATACGCAGTATTTT. It codes for CASSLTAGASLTDTQYF. The chain joins TRBV28 to TRBJ2-3; 7 bases match TRBD2. The CDR3 contains 17 residues. V shed 2 bases, J shed 2 bases, and the junction held 10 bases outside the gene matches. Germline-derived CDR1 and CDR2 are MDHEN and SYDVKM.

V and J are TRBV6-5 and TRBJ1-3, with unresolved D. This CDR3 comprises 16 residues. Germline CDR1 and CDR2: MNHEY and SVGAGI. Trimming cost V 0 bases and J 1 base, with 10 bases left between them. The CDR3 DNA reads TGTGCCAGCAGTTACTCGAGAGAACAGTCTGGAAACACCATATATTTT. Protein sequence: CASSYSREQSGNTIYF.

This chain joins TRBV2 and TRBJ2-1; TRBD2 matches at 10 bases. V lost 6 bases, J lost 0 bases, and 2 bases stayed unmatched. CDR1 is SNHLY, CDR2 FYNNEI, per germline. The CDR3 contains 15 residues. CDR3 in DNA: TGTGCCAGCAGACTAGCGGGGAGCTCCTACAATGAGCAGTTCTTC. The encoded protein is CASRLAGSSYNEQFF.

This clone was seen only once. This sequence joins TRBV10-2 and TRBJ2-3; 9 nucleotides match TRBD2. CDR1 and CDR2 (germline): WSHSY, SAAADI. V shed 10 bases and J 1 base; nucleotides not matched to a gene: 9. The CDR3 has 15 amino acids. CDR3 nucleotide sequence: TGCGCCACCGAAATTGAGCGGGGGGGCACAGATACGCAGTATTTT. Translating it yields CATEIERGGTDTQYF.

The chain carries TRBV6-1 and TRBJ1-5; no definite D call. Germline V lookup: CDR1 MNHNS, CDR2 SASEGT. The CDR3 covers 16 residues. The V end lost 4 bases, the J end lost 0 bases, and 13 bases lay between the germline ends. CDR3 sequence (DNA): TGTGCCAGCAGTGTTCCCTCCGGGGTTAGCAATCAGCCCCAGCATTTT. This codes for CASSVPSGVSNQPQHF.

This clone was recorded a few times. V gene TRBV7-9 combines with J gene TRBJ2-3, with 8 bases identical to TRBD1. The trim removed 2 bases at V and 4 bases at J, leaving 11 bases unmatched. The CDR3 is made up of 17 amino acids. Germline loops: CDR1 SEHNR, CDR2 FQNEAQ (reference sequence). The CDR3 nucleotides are TGTGCCAGCAGCTTATGGACTACAGGGGGTGCTTCAGATACGCAGTATTTT. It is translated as CASSLWTTGGASDTQYF.

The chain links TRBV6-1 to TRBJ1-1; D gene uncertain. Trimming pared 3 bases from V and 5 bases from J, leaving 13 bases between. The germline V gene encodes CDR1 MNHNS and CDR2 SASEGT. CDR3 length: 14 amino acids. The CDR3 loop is CASSEEPSRTEAFF. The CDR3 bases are TGTGCCAGCAGTGAGGAACCCTCGAGGACTGAAGCTTTCTTT.

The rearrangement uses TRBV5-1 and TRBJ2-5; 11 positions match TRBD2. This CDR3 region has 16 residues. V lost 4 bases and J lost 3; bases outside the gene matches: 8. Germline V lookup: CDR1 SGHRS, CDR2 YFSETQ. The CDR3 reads CASSPGGLAEEETQYF. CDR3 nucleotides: TGCGCCAGCAGCCCGGGGGGACTAGCGGAAGAAGAGACCCAGTACTTC.

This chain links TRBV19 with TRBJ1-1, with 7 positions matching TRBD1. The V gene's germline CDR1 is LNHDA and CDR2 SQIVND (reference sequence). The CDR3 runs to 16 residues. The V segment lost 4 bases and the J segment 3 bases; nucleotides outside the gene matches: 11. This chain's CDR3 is CASSKDRWSVDTEAFF. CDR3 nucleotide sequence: TGTGCCAGTAGTAAGGACAGGTGGTCTGTGGACACTGAAGCTTTCTTT.

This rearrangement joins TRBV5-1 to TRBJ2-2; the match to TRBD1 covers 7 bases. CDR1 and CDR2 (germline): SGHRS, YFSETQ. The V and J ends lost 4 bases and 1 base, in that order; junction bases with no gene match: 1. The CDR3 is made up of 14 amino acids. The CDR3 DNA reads TGCGCCAGCAGCAGACAGGGGAACACCGGGGAGCTGTTTTTT. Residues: CASSRQGNTGELFF.

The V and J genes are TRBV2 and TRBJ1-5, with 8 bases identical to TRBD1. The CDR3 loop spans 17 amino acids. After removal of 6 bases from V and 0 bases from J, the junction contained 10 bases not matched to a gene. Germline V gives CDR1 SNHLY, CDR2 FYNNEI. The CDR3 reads CASSEQDRGNSNQPQHF. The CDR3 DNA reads TGTGCCAGCAGCGAACAAGACAGGGGTAATAGCAATCAGCCCCAGCATTTT. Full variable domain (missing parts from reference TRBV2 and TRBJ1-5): EPEVTQTPSHQVTQMGQEVILRCVPISNHLYFYWYRQILGQKVEFLVSFYNNEISEKSEIFDDQFSVERPDGSNFTLKIRSTKLEDSAMYFCASSEQDRGNSNQPQHFGDGTRLSIL.

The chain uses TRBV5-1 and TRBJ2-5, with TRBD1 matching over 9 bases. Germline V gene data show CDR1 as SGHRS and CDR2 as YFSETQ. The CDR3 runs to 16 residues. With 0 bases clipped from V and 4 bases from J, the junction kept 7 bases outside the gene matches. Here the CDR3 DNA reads TGCGCCAGCAGCTTGGCAAACCGGGACAGGGCAGAGACCCAGTACTTC. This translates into CASSLANRDRAETQYF. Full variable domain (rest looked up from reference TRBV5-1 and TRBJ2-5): KAGVTQTPRYLIKTRGQQVTLSCSPISGHRSVSWYQQTPGQGLQFLFEYFSETQRNKGNFPGRFSGRQFSNSRSEMNVSTLELGDSALYLCASSLANRDRAETQYFGPGTRLLVL.

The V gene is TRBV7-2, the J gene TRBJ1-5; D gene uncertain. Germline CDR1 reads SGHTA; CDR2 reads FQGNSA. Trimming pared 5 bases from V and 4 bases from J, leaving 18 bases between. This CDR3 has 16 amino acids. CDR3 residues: CASSRFRAGGNQPQHF. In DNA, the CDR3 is TGTGCCAGCAGCCGATTCCGTGCAGGAGGGAATCAGCCCCAGCATTTT. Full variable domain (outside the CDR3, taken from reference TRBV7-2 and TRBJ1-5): GAGVSQSPSNKVTEKGKDVELRCDPISGHTALYWYRQSLGQGLEFLIYFQGNSAPDKSGLPSDRFSAERTGGSVSTLTIQRTQQEDSAVYLCASSRFRAGGNQPQHFGDGTRLSIL.

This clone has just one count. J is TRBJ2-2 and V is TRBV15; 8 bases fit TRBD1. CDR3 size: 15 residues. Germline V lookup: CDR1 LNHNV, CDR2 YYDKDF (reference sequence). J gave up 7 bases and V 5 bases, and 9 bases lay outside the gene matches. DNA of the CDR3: TGTGCCACCAGCCGACAGGGGTTGTATGGCGGGGAGCTGTTTTTT. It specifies CATSRQGLYGGELFF.

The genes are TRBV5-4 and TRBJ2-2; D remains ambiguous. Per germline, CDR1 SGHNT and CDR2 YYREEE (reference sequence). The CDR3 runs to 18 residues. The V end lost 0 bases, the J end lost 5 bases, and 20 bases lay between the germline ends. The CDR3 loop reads CASSLGGVRSARTGELFF. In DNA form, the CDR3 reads TGTGCCAGCAGCTTGGGAGGCGTGAGGTCGGCCCGAACCGGGGAGCTGTTTTTT. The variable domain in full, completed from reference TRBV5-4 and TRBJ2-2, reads ETGVTQSPTHLIKTRGQQVTLRCSSQSGHNTVSWYQQALGQGPQFIFQYYREEENGRGNFPPRFSGLQFPNYSSELNVNALELDDSALYLCASSLGGVRSARTGELFFGEGSRLTVL.

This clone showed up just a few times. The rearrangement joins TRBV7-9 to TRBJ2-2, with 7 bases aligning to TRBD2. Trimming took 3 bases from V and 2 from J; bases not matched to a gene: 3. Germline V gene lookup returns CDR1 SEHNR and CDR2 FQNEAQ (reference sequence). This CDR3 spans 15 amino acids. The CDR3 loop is CASSLGLSNTGELFF. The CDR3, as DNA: TGTGCCAGCAGCTTGGGACTAAGTAACACCGGGGAGCTGTTTTTT.

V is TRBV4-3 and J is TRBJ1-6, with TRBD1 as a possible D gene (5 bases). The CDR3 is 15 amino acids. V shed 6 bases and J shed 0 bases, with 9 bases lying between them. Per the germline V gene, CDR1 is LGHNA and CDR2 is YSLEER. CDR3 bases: TGCGCCAGCAGATCGGACATCTCCTATAATTCACCCCTCCACTTT. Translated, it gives CASRSDISYNSPLHF.

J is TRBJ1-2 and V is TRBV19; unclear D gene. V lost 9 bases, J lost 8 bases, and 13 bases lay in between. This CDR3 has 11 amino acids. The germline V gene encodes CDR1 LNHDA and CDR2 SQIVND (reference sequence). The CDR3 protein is CASFRLRGYTF. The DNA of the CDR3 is TGTGCCAGCTTCCGCCTGAGGGGCTACACCTTC.

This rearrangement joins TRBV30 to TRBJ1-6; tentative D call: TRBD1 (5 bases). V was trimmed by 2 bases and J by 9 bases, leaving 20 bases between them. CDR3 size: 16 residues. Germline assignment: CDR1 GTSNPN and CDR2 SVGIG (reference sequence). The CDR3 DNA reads TGTGCCTGGAGTCTAAACCGGGACTGGCGAGGTTCACCCCTCCACTTT. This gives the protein CAWSLNRDWRGSPLHF.

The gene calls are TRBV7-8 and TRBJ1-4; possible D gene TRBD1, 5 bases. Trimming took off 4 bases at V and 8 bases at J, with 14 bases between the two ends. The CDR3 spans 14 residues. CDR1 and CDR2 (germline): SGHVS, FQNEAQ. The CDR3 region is CASSWPARGEKLFF. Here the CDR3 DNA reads TGTGCCAGCAGCTGGCCCGCCCGGGGGGAAAAACTGTTTTTT.